This T cell receptor beta chain came from a study of T-cell reconstitution after alpha-beta-depleted transplantation in children. Unique molecular identifiers were used in preparing the TCRbeta library. TCRdb reanalysed the PCR reads using MiXCR and keeps one entry per CDR3 protein. Among about 270,000 distinct CDR3 sequences listed, 9.9% were seen once. Germline V CDR1 and CDR2: LGHDT, YNNKEL (reference sequence). This CDR3 has 14 residues. Trimming took 7 bases from V and 7 from J; bases not matched to a gene: 7. This clonotype was detected only a few times. This sequence was found in a human donor who donated a stem cell graft to a child with SCID. The J gene is TRBJ1-6, the V gene TRBV3-1, with 7 bases that match TRBD1. This specimen consisted of PBMCs from the stem cell graft donor, obtained from the stem cell graft. CDR3 sequence reads: CASNPGTENSPLHF. The CDR3 coding sequence is TGTGCCAGCAATCCCGGGACAGAAAATTCACCCCTCCACTTT.